The next 21 T cell receptor beta chains were all read from a single sample in a study of blood T cell repertoires in COVID-19 (dated by TCRdb to about 2020). Preparation of the library involved the immunoSEQ multiplex PCR assay. This is the immuneACCESS table as TCRdb keeps it, with only in-frame sequences that have V and J called. A part of the clones is gone; compared with another copy, unresolved V genes explain less than half, and the rest is unexplained. This sample gives approximately 170,000 clones in total; about 89% of them show up just once. Around 0.77% of the sample is held by the ten biggest clonotypes. Sequenced: PBMCs or T cells enriched from blood (not recorded which). Receptor source: a woman younger than 30 who had recovered from COVID-19.

J is TRBJ2-7 and V is TRBV2; 9 bases match TRBD1. The CDR3 contains 13 residues. Germline CDR1 and CDR2: SNHLY and FYNNEI. V trimming: 6 bases; J trimming: 3 bases; junction bases outside the gene matches: 3. The CDR3 is CASRRDRDYEQYF. Written as DNA, the CDR3 is TGTGCCAGCAGGAGGGACAGGGACTACGAGCAGTACTTC.

The chain has TRBV4-3 and TRBJ2-5; D unresolved. Germline V gives CDR1 LGHNA, CDR2 YSLEER. The CDR3 extends over 16 amino acids. Deletions cut 0 bases from V and 5 bases from J, with 16 bases between. Written as DNA, the CDR3 is TGCGCCAGCAGCCAAGATCCTAATGTTCCGCGGGAGACCCAGTACTTC. Its translation is CASSQDPNVPRETQYF.

This rearrangement joins TRBV5-6 to TRBJ2-7; 12 nucleotides align to TRBD1. This CDR3 is built from 19 residues. Germline-derived CDR1 and CDR2 are SGHDT and YYEEEE. After removal of 2 bases from V and 5 bases from J, the junction contained 17 bases not matched to a gene. The CDR3 bases are TGTGCCAGCAGCTTCGGGACAGGGGGCAGTCCAACGTGGCCCAACGAGCAGTACTTC. Translating it yields CASSFGTGGSPTWPNEQYF.

The J gene is TRBJ2-2, the V gene TRBV28; D call uncertain. CDR3 length: 15 residues. The V and J ends lost 5 bases and 0 bases respectively, with 10 bases between them. Germline V gives CDR1 MDHEN, CDR2 SYDVKM. CDR3 in amino acids: CASSAGVANTGELFF. The CDR3 region has the DNA TGTGCCAGCAGTGCAGGTGTTGCGAACACCGGGGAGCTGTTTTTT.

In its sample, this clone was seen once. The rearrangement joins TRBV5-4 to TRBJ2-1, with 12 bases identical to TRBD2. This CDR3 is 17 amino acids long. From germline, CDR1 is SGHNT and CDR2 YYREEE (reference sequence). V shed 3 bases, J shed 6 bases, and the junction held 10 bases outside the gene matches. DNA of the CDR3: TGTGCCAGCAGCTCTATACTAGCGGGAGGAGGTGGCAATGAGCAGTTCTTC. It codes for CASSSILAGGGGNEQFF.

The chain carries TRBV4-1 and TRBJ1-1, with D hard to call. The CDR3 extends over 17 amino acids. Germline CDR1 reads MGHRA; CDR2 reads YSYEKL. Trimming pared 5 bases from V and 0 bases from J, leaving 19 bases between. In DNA, the CDR3 is TGCGCCAGCAGCTTCCGGACTGGGAACCTCATGAACACTGAAGCTTTCTTT. Translating it yields CASSFRTGNLMNTEAFF.

The rearrangement uses TRBV29-1 and TRBJ2-5, with TRBD1 matching 8 bases. Germline V gives CDR1 SQVTM, CDR2 ANQGSEA. The CDR3 totals 14 residues. Trimming removed 5 bases from V and 4 bases from J; junction bases left unmatched: 9. The CDR3 loop reads CSVYWGTGGETQYF. The CDR3 nucleotides are TGCAGCGTTTACTGGGGGACAGGAGGAGAGACCCAGTACTTC.

The chain links TRBV30 to TRBJ2-2; 9 bases line up with TRBD2. This CDR3 comprises 15 residues. V lost 5 bases, J lost 2 bases, and 6 bases stayed unmatched. Per the germline V gene, CDR1 is GTSNPN and CDR2 is SVGIG (reference sequence). CDR3: CAWRRTSANTGELFF. The CDR3 DNA reads as TGTGCCTGGCGCCGGACTAGCGCCAACACCGGGGAGCTGTTTTTT.

The V call is TRBV9, the J call TRBJ2-3, with D possibly being TRBD2 (6 bases). Trimming cost V 1 base and J 4 bases, with 7 bases left between them. CDR3 length equals 13 residues. CDR1 is SGDLS and CDR2 is YYNGEE in the germline V gene. The CDR3 region has the DNA TGTGCCAGCAGCGTAAGGGAGGCAGATACGCAGTATTTT. Its protein is CASSVREADTQYF.

The V and J genes are TRBV5-4 and TRBJ2-7; possibly TRBD2 for D (5 bases). In germline, CDR1 is SGHNT, CDR2 YYREEE (reference sequence). This CDR3 region has 15 residues. The ends were cut back, 2 bases at V and 3 bases at J, with 15 bases in the middle. Written as DNA, the CDR3 is TGTGCCAGCAGCTTAAAGGGCCTAGCTTACTACGAGCAGTACTTC. This codes for CASSLKGLAYYEQYF.

This sequence joins TRBV9 and TRBJ1-1; TRBD1 is a possible D gene (5 bases). Per germline, CDR1 SGDLS and CDR2 YYNGEE. Trimming took off 0 bases at V and 3 bases at J, with 15 bases between the two ends. The CDR3 spans 16 residues. The chain's CDR3 is CASSVGGFQGDTEAFF. CDR3 in DNA: TGTGCCAGCAGCGTAGGGGGTTTCCAGGGTGACACTGAAGCTTTCTTT.

The chain carries TRBV4-1 and TRBJ2-3; tentative D call: TRBD1 (6 bases). V was clipped by 4 bases and J by 1 base, with 12 bases between them. Germline V gene sequence: CDR1 MGHRA, CDR2 YSYEKL. This CDR3 contains 15 residues. CDR3 amino acids: CASSLRGSGTDTQYF. CDR3 in DNA: TGCGCCAGCAGCCTCAGGGGTAGTGGCACAGATACGCAGTATTTT.

The gene calls are TRBV10-3 and TRBJ1-3, with a tentative D call TRBD1 (6 bases). The CDR3 consists of 15 residues. Trimming took off 2 bases at V and 0 bases at J, with 8 bases between the two ends. The germline V gene encodes CDR1 ENHRY and CDR2 SYGVKD. The CDR3 sequence is CAISEKGVSGNTIYF. The DNA of the CDR3 is TGTGCCATCAGTGAGAAGGGGGTCTCTGGAAACACCATATATTTT.

The rearrangement joins TRBV2 to TRBJ1-2, with D unclear. This CDR3 contains 12 residues. Trimming took off 8 bases at V and 4 bases at J, with 11 bases between the two ends. CDR1 SNHLY and CDR2 FYNNEI come from the germline V gene. This CDR3 is CASVTDLYGYTF. CDR3 DNA sequence: TGTGCCAGCGTCACAGACCTCTATGGCTACACCTTC.

This chain links TRBV20-1 with TRBJ1-2; TRBD1 aligns across 7 bases. The junction had 6 bases not matched to a gene; V was cut back by 6 bases and J by 8 bases. This CDR3 is 11 amino acids long. CDR1 and CDR2 from the germline V gene are DFQATT and SNEGSKA (reference sequence). The CDR3 sequence is CSASTGLGYTF. DNA of the CDR3: TGCAGTGCCTCGACAGGGTTAGGCTACACCTTC.

The rearrangement uses TRBV18 and TRBJ1-1; 10 bases are shared with TRBD1. From germline, CDR1 is KGHSH and CDR2 LQKENI. The CDR3 consists of 15 residues. The V segment lost 1 base and the J segment 5 bases; nucleotides outside the gene matches: 4. CDR3 loop: CASSPQLGQGTEAFF. CDR3 DNA: TGTGCCAGCTCACCACAGTTGGGACAGGGGACTGAAGCTTTCTTT. Filled out from reference TRBV18 and TRBJ1-1, the complete variable domain reads NAGVMQNPRHLVRRRGQEARLRCSPMKGHSHVYWYRQLPEEGLKFMVYLQKENIIDESGMPKERFSAEFPKEGPSILRIQQVVRGDSAAYFCASSPQLGQGTEAFFGQGTRLTVV.

The gene calls are TRBV4-1 and TRBJ2-7; D not resolved. The CDR3 consists of 13 residues. Germline CDR1 and CDR2: MGHRA and YSYEKL. V was trimmed by 5 bases and J by 4 bases, leaving 12 bases between them. CDR3 region: CASSSLPAYEQYF. DNA of the CDR3: TGCGCCAGCAGCTCACTCCCCGCTTACGAGCAGTACTTC.

This chain links TRBV13 with TRBJ2-5, with 9 bases lining up with TRBD2. The length of the CDR3 is 18 residues. CDR1 is PRHDT and CDR2 is FYEKMQ in the germline V gene (reference sequence). Trimming at V came to 2 bases and at J to 1 base, leaving 11 bases not matched to a gene. The CDR3 DNA sequence: TGTGCCAGCAGCTTAATCGGCAGCGGGAGGCTCGTCCAAGAGACCCAGTACTTC. Residues: CASSLIGSGRLVQETQYF.

The chain joins TRBV7-8 to TRBJ1-2; D remains unclear. The germline CDR1 and CDR2 sequences are SGHVS and FQNEAQ. V shed 3 bases and J shed 4 bases, with 15 bases lying between them. This CDR3 has 15 amino acids. This CDR3 reads CASSLGSGRTYGYTF. DNA for the CDR3: TGTGCCAGCAGCTTGGGTTCGGGGAGGACCTATGGCTACACCTTC.

The chain couples TRBV5-1 to TRBJ2-7, with D hard to call. CDR3 length: 15 amino acids. CDR1 is SGHRS, CDR2 YFSETQ, per germline. Trimming pared 0 bases from V and 7 bases from J, leaving 17 bases between. CDR3 sequence reads: CASSLAVATYIEQYF. CDR3 DNA sequence: TGCGCCAGCAGCTTGGCGGTAGCTACCTACATTGAGCAGTACTTC.

This chain links TRBV5-4 with TRBJ2-1; D is unclear. The V and J ends lost 4 bases and 6 bases respectively, with 17 bases between them. Germline V gene lookup returns CDR1 SGHNT and CDR2 YYREEE (reference sequence). The CDR3 is 15 residues long. As DNA, the CDR3 is TGTGCCAGCAGCGACGACTTGATTTTACTCAATGAGCAGTTCTTC. Its protein is CASSDDLILLNEQFF.